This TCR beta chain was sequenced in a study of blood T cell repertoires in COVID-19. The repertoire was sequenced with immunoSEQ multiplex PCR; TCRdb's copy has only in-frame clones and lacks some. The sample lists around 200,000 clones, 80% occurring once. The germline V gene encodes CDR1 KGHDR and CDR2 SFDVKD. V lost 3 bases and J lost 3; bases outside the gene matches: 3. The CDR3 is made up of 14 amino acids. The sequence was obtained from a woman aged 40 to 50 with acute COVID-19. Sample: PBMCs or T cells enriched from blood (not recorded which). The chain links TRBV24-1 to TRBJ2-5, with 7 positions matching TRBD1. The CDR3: CATSDRTGEETQYF. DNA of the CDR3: TGTGCCACCAGTGATCGAACAGGGGAAGAGACCCAGTACTTC.